The T cell receptor beta chain under discussion was sequenced for a study of T cells in localized non-small cell lung cancer (dated by TCRdb to the early 2020s). About the full investigation: The study analyzed T cell repertoires of approximately 240 early-stage NSCLC patients, comparing tumors and uninvolved tumor-adjacent lungs. All 230 or so NSCLC patients in the cohort were treatment-naive and had localized lung tumors that were resected. Of the NSCLC patients, around 130 were male and about a hundred were female, and the mean age was approximately 66 years. Results and caveats for the whole study, not just this receptor: A median of roughly 50 of the top 100 tumor clones turned up in the paired uninvolved adjacent lung, and around 27 of those clones also ranked among the top 100 of that same adjacent lung. Because the study design was exploratory, TCR variables were selected using unadjusted p-values without false-discovery rate correction. Because multi-region sequencing of the tumors was not done, intratumor heterogeneity could not be ruled out. Uninvolved tumor-adjacent lung showed the highest T cell clonality, higher than tumor, which suggests more focused antigenic responses in the adjacent lung. Higher blood T cell density associated with longer overall survival, while higher adjacent-lung clonality associated with shorter survival.

The immunoSEQ Assay was used to sequence TCR beta CDR3 regions from DNA. The original methods were these. T cell density was computed as TCR beta template counts normalized to usable DNA estimated by amplifying housekeeping genes. Richness was estimated using the preseqR package, with extrapolation to 400,000 templates for PBMC samples and to 120,000 templates for tissue samples. Clonality was defined as one minus Pielou's evenness. Differential abundance testing on productive amino-acid clonotypes, with a minimum total count of 5 and an alpha of 0.1, was used to identify tissue-enriched TCRs. Repertoire overlap between compartments was quantified with the Jaccard Index and Morisita Overlap Index. TCR beta CDR3s were clustered by GLIPH together with public tetramer-defined viral CDR3s, and at least three viral sequences plus V-gene enrichment were required for viral motifs. TCRdb retrieved this table from immuneACCESS and kept in-frame rearrangements only. Not all clones are present; in checked studies, unresolved V genes account for under half, and no reason is known for the remainder. D and trimming were read from the DNA, whereas the V and J calls and clone size are those reported in that table. Within this sample are fewer than 100,000 clones, with around 90% of them counted one time only. Of the sample, around 14% falls within the top ten clones.

Germline trimming: 2 bases from V, 6 bases from J; junction bases outside gene matches: 7. CDR1 MNHEY and CDR2 SVGAGI were looked up in the germline V gene. There are 16 amino acids in the CDR3, from cysteine to phenylalanine inclusive. Just CDR3 DNA is preserved here, 48 bases in frame from base 1. At diagnosis, tumor, uninvolved tumor-adjacent lung and peripheral blood were collected and then preserved as a mix of FFPE and fresh-frozen material. For TCR repertoire profiling, blood samples were analyzed in the form of peripheral blood mononuclear cells. As to this clone: This receptor's antigen is unknown. The sample holds no much larger clone one base away, and base qualities are not on file.

Here the sequenced sample was peripheral blood, taken before any cancer treatment. The clonotype was recovered from a man between 35 and 75 years old with stage I squamous cell lung carcinoma. The chain is assembled from TRBV6-5 and TRBJ1-5, with 10 middle bases fitting TRBD1. In nucleotide form, the sequence is TGTGCCAGCAGTTACGGCCGGGACAGGGGCCTTCAGCCCCAGCATTTT. Protein translation: CASSYGRDRGLQPQHF.